The rows below give T cell receptor beta chains drawn from one sample of a study of blood T cell repertoires in COVID-19. The assay was immunoSEQ multiplex PCR, and TCRdb's table has in-frame clones only and misses some. The data show approximately 150,000 clones, 75% to 90% seen once. Material: peripheral blood. The origin of the receptors is a man aged 55-75 years with active or convalescent COVID-19. The CDR3 runs from the conserved cysteine through the conserved F or W. A D gene is named only where the DNA matches it firmly. Clone size is given for some rows only: seen once, a few or many times, or a class if the clone is expanded.

d_gene	v_gene	j_gene	abundance	CDR3aa	CDR3nt
-	TRBV18	TRBJ2-4	-	CASSPQGSIQYF	TGTGCCAGCTCACCTCAGGGAAGCATTCAGTACTTC
TRBD2	TRBV4-2	TRBJ2-7	few	CASSQDTSGSYEQYF	TGTGCCAGCAGCCAAGATACTAGCGGGAGTTACGAGCAGTACTTC
-	TRBV29-1	TRBJ2-2	-	CSVDPKNTGELFF	TGCAGCGTTGATCCCAAGAACACCGGGGAGCTGTTTTTT
-	TRBV5-1	TRBJ1-1	-	CASSLGNTGTPMNTEAFF	TGCGCCAGCAGCTTGGGGAATACCGGGACACCCATGAACACTGAAGCTTTCTTT
TRBD1	TRBV6-5	TRBJ2-7	-	CASSRTGDYEQYF	TGTGCCAGCAGTAGGACAGGGGACTACGAGCAGTACTTC
TRBD2	TRBV30	TRBJ2-2	-	CAWGTSAAGELFF	TGTGCCTGGGGGACTAGCGCGGCCGGGGAGCTGTTTTTT
-	TRBV19	TRBJ1-4	-	CASKYDQFNEKLFF	TGTGCCAGTAAATACGATCAGTTTAATGAAAAACTGTTTTTT
-	TRBV6-5	TRBJ2-1	-	CASSYSTGVSLNEQFF	TGTGCCAGCAGTTACTCGACGGGGGTCTCTCTCAATGAGCAGTTCTTC
-	TRBV29-1	TRBJ1-1	-	CSVGKGGGTEAFF	TGCAGCGTTGGTAAGGGCGGGGGCACTGAAGCTTTCTTT
-	TRBV2	TRBJ2-7	-	CASIRSPYEQYF	TGTGCCAGCATCCGAAGCCCCTACGAGCAGTACTTC
TRBD1	TRBV15	TRBJ2-7	-	CATSEGAEVYEQYF	TGTGCCACCAGCGAGGGGGCTGAGGTCTACGAGCAGTACTTC
-	TRBV30	TRBJ1-3	-	CAWFRSSGNTIYF	TGTGCCTGGTTCCGCAGCTCTGGAAACACCATATATTTT
-	TRBV10-3	TRBJ2-7	-	CAISARQGYEQYF	TGTGCCATCAGTGCCCGCCAGGGGTACGAGCAGTACTTC
TRBD1	TRBV3-1/TRBV3-2	TRBJ1-1	-	CASSQLSTGEAFF	TGTGCCAGCAGCCAACTATCGACAGGGGAAGCTTTCTTT
TRBD1	TRBV2	TRBJ1-6	-	CASRPDRGSPNSPLHF	TGTGCCAGCAGACCTGACAGGGGCTCCCCTAATTCACCCCTCCACTTT
-	TRBV6-5	TRBJ2-7	-	CASARDTYEQYF	TGTGCCAGCGCCAGGGATACCTACGAGCAGTACTTC
TRBD1	TRBV5-6	TRBJ1-4	-	CASSLTGGPTNEKLFF	TGTGCCAGCAGCTTAACAGGGGGCCCAACTAATGAAAAACTGTTTTTT
TRBD1	TRBV9	TRBJ1-3	-	CASSSWDSNSGNTIYF	TGTGCCAGCAGCTCCTGGGACAGTAACTCTGGAAACACCATATATTTT
TRBD1	TRBV19	TRBJ1-1	-	CASIRTGENTEAFF	TGTGCCAGTATCCGGACAGGGGAGAACACTGAAGCTTTCTTT
-	TRBV24-1	TRBJ2-6	-	CATSDHRSGANVLTF	TGTGCCACCAGTGATCATAGATCTGGGGCCAACGTCCTGACTTTC
TRBD2	TRBV30	TRBJ2-3	-	CACVTSGSGTDTQYF	TGTGCCTGCGTAACTAGCGGGAGTGGCACAGATACGCAGTATTTT
-	TRBV4-1	TRBJ2-2	-	CASSPRTVLNTGELFF	TGCGCCAGCAGCCCCCGGACAGTCTTGAACACCGGGGAGCTGTTTTTT
TRBD2	TRBV7-9	TRBJ2-7	-	CASSSGTFYEQYF	TGTGCCAGCAGCAGCGGGACCTTCTACGAGCAGTACTTC
TRBD1	TRBV28	TRBJ1-5	-	CASDESGTAQPQHF	TGTGCCAGTGATGAATCCGGGACAGCCCAGCCCCAGCATTTT
-	TRBV11-2	TRBJ1-4	once	CATSEGNPGEKLFF	TGTGCCACCTCGGAGGGCAACCCTGGGGAAAAACTGTTTTTT
TRBD2	TRBV29-1	TRBJ2-3	-	CSGRLAGGTDTQYF	TGCAGCGGCCGACTAGCGGGAGGGACAGATACGCAGTATTTT
TRBD1	TRBV7-9	TRBJ2-7	few	CASSLGARQGQTNEQYF	TGTGCCAGCAGCTTAGGGGCCCGACAGGGGCAAACTAACGAGCAGTACTTC
TRBD2	TRBV5-1	TRBJ2-1	-	CASSSSGLAEKQFF	TGCGCCAGCAGCTCCTCCGGCCTAGCGGAAAAGCAGTTCTTC
TRBD1	TRBV18	TRBJ2-7	-	CASSLRGRYEQYF	TGTGCCAGCTCACTCAGGGGGCGCTACGAGCAGTACTTC
-	TRBV28	TRBJ1-5	-	CASSIQGFNQPQHF	TGTGCCAGCAGCATTCAGGGGTTTAATCAGCCCCAGCATTTT
TRBD1	TRBV19	TRBJ1-5	-	CASSIGTGGGGQPQHF	TGTGCCAGTAGTATTGGGACAGGGGGAGGGGGTCAGCCCCAGCATTTT
TRBD1	TRBV27	TRBJ1-3	-	CASSLYGQGATIYF	TGTGCCAGCAGTTTATATGGTCAGGGGGCCACCATATATTTT
-	TRBV24-1	TRBJ2-1	-	CATSVGEFAYNEQFF	TGTGCCACCAGTGTCGGGGAGTTTGCCTACAATGAGCAGTTCTTC
TRBD1	TRBV27	TRBJ1-2	few	CASSPSDRVYGYTF	TGTGCCAGCAGTCCCTCGGACAGGGTCTATGGCTACACCTTC
-	TRBV5-1	TRBJ2-7	once	CASSLDAGLWGEQYF	TGCGCCAGCAGCTTGGACGCGGGACTTTGGGGGGAGCAGTACTTC
TRBD1	TRBV28	TRBJ1-1	-	CASSLSGGGTEAFF	TGTGCCAGCAGTTTATCAGGGGGTGGCACTGAAGCTTTCTTT
TRBD1	TRBV7-9	TRBJ1-1	-	CASRNRGQAFF	TGTGCCAGCAGAAACAGGGGGCAAGCTTTCTTT
-	TRBV3-1/TRBV3-2	TRBJ2-1	once	CASSQTFDEQFF	TGTGCCAGCAGCCAAACATTTGATGAGCAGTTCTTC
-	TRBV6-2/TRBV6-3	TRBJ2-4	-	CASSYSTVNIQYF	TGTGCCAGCAGTTACTCGACTGTAAACATTCAGTACTTC
-	TRBV21-1	TRBJ1-4	-	CASSTRGATNEKLFF	TGTGCCAGCAGCACCCGGGGTGCAACTAATGAAAAACTGTTTTTT